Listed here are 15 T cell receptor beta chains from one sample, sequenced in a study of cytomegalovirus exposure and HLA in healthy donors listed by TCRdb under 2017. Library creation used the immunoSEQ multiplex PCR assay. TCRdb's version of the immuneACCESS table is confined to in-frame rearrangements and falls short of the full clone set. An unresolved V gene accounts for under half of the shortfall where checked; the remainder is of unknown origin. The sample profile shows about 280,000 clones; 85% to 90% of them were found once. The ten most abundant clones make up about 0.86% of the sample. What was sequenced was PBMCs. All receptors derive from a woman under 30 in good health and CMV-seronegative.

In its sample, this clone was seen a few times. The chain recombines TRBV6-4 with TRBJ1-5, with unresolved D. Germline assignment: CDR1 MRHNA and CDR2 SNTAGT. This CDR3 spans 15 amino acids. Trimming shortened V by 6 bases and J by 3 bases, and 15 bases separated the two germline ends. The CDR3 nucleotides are TGTGCCAGCAGCGAGGGCAGACTTTTCAATCAGCCCCAGCATTTT. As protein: CASSEGRLFNQPQHF.

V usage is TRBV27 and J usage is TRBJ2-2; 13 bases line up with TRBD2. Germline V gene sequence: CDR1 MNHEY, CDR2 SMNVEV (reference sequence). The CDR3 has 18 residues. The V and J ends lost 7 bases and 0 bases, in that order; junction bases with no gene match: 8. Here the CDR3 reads CASKIRLAGGPNTGELFF. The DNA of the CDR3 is TGTGCCAGCAAAATAAGACTAGCGGGAGGTCCGAACACCGGGGAGCTGTTTTTT.

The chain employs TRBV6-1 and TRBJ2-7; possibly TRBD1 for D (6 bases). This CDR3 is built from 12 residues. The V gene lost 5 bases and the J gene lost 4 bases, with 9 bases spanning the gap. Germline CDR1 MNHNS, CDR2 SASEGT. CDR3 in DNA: TGTGCCAGCAGTCTACAGGGATACGAGCAGTACTTC. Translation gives CASSLQGYEQYF.

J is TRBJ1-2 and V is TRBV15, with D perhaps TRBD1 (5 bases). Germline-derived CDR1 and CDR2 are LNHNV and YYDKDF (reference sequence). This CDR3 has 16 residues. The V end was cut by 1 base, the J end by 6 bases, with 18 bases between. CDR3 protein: CATSRGHSGGFHGYTF. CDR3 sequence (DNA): TGTGCCACCAGCAGAGGTCACTCCGGGGGATTCCATGGCTACACCTTC.

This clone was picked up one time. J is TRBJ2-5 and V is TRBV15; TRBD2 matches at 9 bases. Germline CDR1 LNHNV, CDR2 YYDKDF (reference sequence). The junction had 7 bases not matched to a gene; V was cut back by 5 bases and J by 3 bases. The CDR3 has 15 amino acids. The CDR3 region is CATSGGSGRKETQYF. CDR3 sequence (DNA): TGTGCCACCAGCGGCGGGAGCGGGAGGAAAGAGACCCAGTACTTC.

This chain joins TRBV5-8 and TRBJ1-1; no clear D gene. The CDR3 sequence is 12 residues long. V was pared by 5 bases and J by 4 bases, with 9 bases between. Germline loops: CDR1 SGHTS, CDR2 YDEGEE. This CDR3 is CASSWGGTEAFF. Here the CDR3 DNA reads TGTGCCAGCAGTTGGGGAGGCACTGAAGCTTTCTTT.

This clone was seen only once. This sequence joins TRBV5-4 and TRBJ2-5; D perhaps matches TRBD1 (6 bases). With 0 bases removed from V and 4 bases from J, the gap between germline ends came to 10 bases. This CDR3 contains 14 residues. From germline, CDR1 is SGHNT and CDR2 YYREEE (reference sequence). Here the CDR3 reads CASSLAGRGETQYF. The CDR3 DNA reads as TGTGCCAGCAGCTTGGCAGGCAGGGGAGAGACCCAGTACTTC.

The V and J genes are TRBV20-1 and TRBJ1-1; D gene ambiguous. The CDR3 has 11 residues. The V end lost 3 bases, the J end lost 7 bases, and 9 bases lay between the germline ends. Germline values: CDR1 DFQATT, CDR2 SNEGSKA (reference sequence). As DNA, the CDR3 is TGCAGTGCTAGTCTTAGTTATGAAGCTTTCTTT. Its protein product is CSASLSYEAFF.

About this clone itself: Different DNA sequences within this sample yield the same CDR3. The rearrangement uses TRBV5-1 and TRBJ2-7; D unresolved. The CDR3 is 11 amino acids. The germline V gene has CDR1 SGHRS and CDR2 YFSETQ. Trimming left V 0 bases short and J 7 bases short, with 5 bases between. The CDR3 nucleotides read TGCGCCAGCAGCTTGGATAGAGAGCAGTACTTC. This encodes CASSLDREQYF.

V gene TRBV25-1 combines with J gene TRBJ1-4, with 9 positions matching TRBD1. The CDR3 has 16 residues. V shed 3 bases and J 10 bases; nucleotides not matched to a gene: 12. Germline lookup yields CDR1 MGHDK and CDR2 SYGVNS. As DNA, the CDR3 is TGTGCCAGCAGTGACAAAACCGGGACAGGGATGGGAAAACTGTTTTTT. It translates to CASSDKTGTGMGKLFF.

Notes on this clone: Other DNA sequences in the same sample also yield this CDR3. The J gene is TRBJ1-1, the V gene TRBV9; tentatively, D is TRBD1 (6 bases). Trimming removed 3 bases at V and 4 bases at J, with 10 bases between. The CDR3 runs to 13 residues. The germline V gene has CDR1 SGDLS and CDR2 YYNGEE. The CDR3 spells CASSATGTTEAFF. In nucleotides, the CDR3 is TGTGCCAGCAGCGCCACAGGGACCACTGAAGCTTTCTTT.

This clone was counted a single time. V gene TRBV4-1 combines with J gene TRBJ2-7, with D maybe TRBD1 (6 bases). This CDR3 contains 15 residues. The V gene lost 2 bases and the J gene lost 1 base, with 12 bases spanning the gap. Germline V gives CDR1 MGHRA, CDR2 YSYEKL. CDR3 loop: CASSQQGILSYEQYF. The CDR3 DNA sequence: TGCGCCAGCAGCCAACAGGGGATACTATCCTACGAGCAGTACTTC.

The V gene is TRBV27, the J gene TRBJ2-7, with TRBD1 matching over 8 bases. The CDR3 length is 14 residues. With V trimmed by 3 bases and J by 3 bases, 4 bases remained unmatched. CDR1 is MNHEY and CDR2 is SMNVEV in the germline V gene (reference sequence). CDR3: CASSFDRGGYEQYF. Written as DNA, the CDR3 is TGTGCCAGCAGTTTCGACAGGGGCGGCTACGAGCAGTACTTC.

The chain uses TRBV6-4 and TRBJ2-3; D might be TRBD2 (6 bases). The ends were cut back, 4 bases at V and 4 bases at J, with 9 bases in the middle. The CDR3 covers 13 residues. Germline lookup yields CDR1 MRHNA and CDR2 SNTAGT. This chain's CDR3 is CASSAGEADTQYF. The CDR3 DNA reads TGTGCCAGCAGTGCGGGAGAGGCAGATACGCAGTATTTT.

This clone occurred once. CDR3 bases: TGTGCCAGCAGCGGCAACAGGGAGCAGTACTTC. It encodes CASSGNREQYF. The chain joins TRBV5-4 to TRBJ2-7; tentative D call: TRBD1 (5 bases). This CDR3 is 11 amino acids long. Trimming took 4 bases from V and 7 from J, leaving 9 bases between them. Germline lookup yields CDR1 SGHNT and CDR2 YYREEE (reference sequence).